The T cell receptor beta chain under discussion was sequenced for a study of T cells in Graves' hyperthyroidism and ophthalmopathy. Across 18 months, stable Graves' hyperthyroidism was marked by no progression to ophthalmopathy. Uncontrolled infection, other autoimmune disease, pregnancy or lactation excluded patients. The study based diagnoses on clinical symptoms, serum thyroxine and TRAb, thyroid ultrasound and orbital computed tomography. The investigators amplified TCR beta CDR3 regions from RNA transcripts. First-round RT-PCR with HTBI primers amplified the TCR CDR3 region. TCRdb re-analysed the multiplex PCR reads in MiXCR, keeping a single row per CDR3 protein. The table has approximately 500,000 distinct CDR3 sequences, about 45% seen once. V gave up 7 bases and J gave up 4 bases; unmatched junction bases: 9. The CDR3 is 16 amino acids. CDR1 and CDR2 (germline): SGHRS, YFSETQ.

V is TRBV5-1 and J is TRBJ2-1; 12 nucleotides align to TRBD2. The clonotype originates from a woman aged 18-35 years with Graves' hyperthyroidism. The sequencing sample was made of peripheral blood or thyroid tissue (not recorded which). The CDR3 sequence is CASRRTSGTSYNEQFF. The CDR3 DNA reads as TGCGCCAGCCGCCGGACTAGCGGGACAAGTTACAATGAGCAGTTCTTC.